Sequencing of this TCR beta chain was carried out in a study of T-cell reconstitution after alpha-beta-depleted transplantation in children. In this sample, this clonotype turned up a few times. Its antigen is not known. The CDR3 has 17 amino acids. V gave up 3 bases and J gave up 2 bases; unmatched junction bases: 8. Germline loops: CDR1 LGHDT, CDR2 YNNKEL (reference sequence). General observations from the study: Expanded graft clones numbering several hundred reportedly gave rise to alpha-beta T cells about two months after transplant. Newly produced T cells mostly accounted for T-cell counts and diversity one year post-transplant. Surviving recipient T cells and intrathymic progenitors accounted for some patients' high TCRbeta diversity at day 60.

Unique molecular identifiers were used to barcode this TCRbeta library. TCRdb re-called the PCR reads with MiXCR, one entry per CDR3 protein. The profile shows around 700,000 distinct CDR3 sequences, 10% to 15% of them singletons. The TCR was taken from a girl aged 2 to 10 with congenital amegakaryocytic thrombocytopenia, due to receive a stem cell transplant. The chain combines TRBV3-1 with TRBJ2-7, with 12 bases matching TRBD2. The specimen was PBMCs, collected before TCRalphabeta/CD19-depleted stem cell transplant. This chain's CDR3 is CASSHRGLAGNTYEQYF. CDR3 bases: TGTGCCAGCAGCCACCGCGGACTAGCGGGAAATACCTACGAGCAGTACTTC.